This T cell receptor beta chain came from a study of cytomegalovirus exposure and HLA in healthy donors. The J segment lost 3 bases and the V segment lost 7 bases, leaving 9 bases of the junction unmatched. The CDR3 covers 15 residues. The germline CDR1 and CDR2 sequences are SGHRS and YFSETQ. The table came from immunoSEQ multiplex PCR; TCRdb's copy has only in-frame clones and leaves some out. Altogether around 300,000 clones are present, 80% to 90% being singletons, with the ten largest covering around 1%. The rearrangement uses TRBV5-1 and TRBJ2-7; TRBD2 matches 11 bases. Sequencing input: PBMCs. The TCR sequence derives from a young woman in good health and CMV-seronegative. CDR3 sequence: CASRFSGGEHYEQYF. The CDR3 DNA follows: TGCGCCAGCCGATTTAGCGGGGGGGAACACTACGAGCAGTACTTC.